This TCR beta chain was sequenced for a study of T cell repertoires in cytomegalovirus infection. As for the study in general: Indications came from public TCR beta signatures; they pointed to CMV infection and to a matching HLA type. Study observations and caveats: Pooled public TCR beta family frequency picked out CMV carriers with the relevant HLA. CMV-specific TCR beta clonotypes restricted by HLA-C dominated the ex vivo response.

This clonotype was detected many times. Its antigen is unidentified. TCRdb re-analysed the reads in MiXCR, keeping a single row per CDR3 protein. The repertoire holds under 600,000 distinct CDR3 sequences, 16% seen once, with under 30% in the top ten. The sample taken for sequencing was CD8+ T cells from PBMCs. This receptor was identified in a human donor in good health (CMV status not recorded). Some clones in this sample may be carry-over from other donors' samples.

The CDR3 region has the DNA TGTGCCAGCAGCTTTAGGTCCCTTTGGCAGTTCTTC. The encoded protein is CASSFRSLWQFF. This chain joins TRBV7-2 and TRBJ2-1; D unclear. The V and J ends lost 3 bases and 12 bases respectively, with 12 bases between them. This CDR3 comprises 12 residues. The germline V gene has CDR1 SGHTA and CDR2 FQGNSA.